Below, 13 T cell receptor beta chains from the same sample are listed, as sequenced in a study of CD8 T cells in ankylosing spondylitis. TCRdb itself ran the 5' RACE reads through MiXCR, one entry per CDR3 protein. The repertoire holds around 250,000 distinct CDR3 sequences, with approximately 20% as singletons. The sequenced sample consisted of blood, either unsorted or a sorted T cell fraction (not recorded which). The receptors come from a male donor with ankylosing spondylitis or in good health (not recorded which).

This clonotype has a handful of counts. The rearrangement uses TRBV11-2 and TRBJ2-7; D gene ambiguous. Trimming took off 0 bases at V and 1 base at J, with 13 bases between the two ends. Germline V CDR1 and CDR2: SGHAT, FQNNGV. The CDR3 totals 16 residues. DNA for the CDR3: TGTGCCAGCAGCTTAGACCCAAACAGACCTTCCTACGAGCAGTACTTC. Translated: CASSLDPNRPSYEQYF.

The chain recombines TRBV10-3 with TRBJ2-1; TRBD2 matches at 7 bases. The CDR3 totals 14 residues. Germline V gene data show CDR1 as ENHRY and CDR2 as SYGVKD. Unmatched junction bases numbered 5, after V lost 4 bases and J lost 5 bases. In DNA form, the CDR3 reads TGTGCCATCAGTGGGCTAGCGGACAACAATGAGCAGTTCTTC. Amino acids: CAISGLADNNEQFF.

This clonotype has just a few counts. The chain links TRBV27 to TRBJ1-6; possible D gene TRBD1, 5 bases. CDR3 length: 14 residues. Germline V gene lookup returns CDR1 MNHEY and CDR2 SMNVEV (reference sequence). The V gene lost 5 bases and the J gene lost 7 bases, with 12 bases spanning the gap. Here the CDR3 DNA reads TGTGCCAGCAGTACGGGACGGGACAATTCACCCCTCCACTTT. It is translated as CASSTGRDNSPLHF.

V and J are TRBV29-1 and TRBJ2-1, with D perhaps being TRBD1 or TRBD2 (5 bases each). Germline V gene lookup returns CDR1 SQVTM and CDR2 ANQGSEA. The CDR3 loop spans 11 amino acids. V was cut by 6 bases and J by 10 bases, with 13 bases left in between. The CDR3 DNA reads TGCAGCGTGGAGGACAAATTCGAGCAGTTCTTC. This codes for CSVEDKFEQFF.

The table lists this clonotype with a few counts. V and J are TRBV12-3 or TRBV12-4 and TRBJ1-3; perhaps TRBD1 as D (5 bases). The ends were cut back, 1 base at V and 4 bases at J, with 17 bases in the middle. This CDR3 has 17 amino acids. CDR3 loop: CASSLGLFGAAGNTIYF. DNA of the CDR3: TGTGCCAGCAGTTTAGGTCTCTTTGGGGCCGCGGGAAACACCATATATTTT.

For the CDR3, the DNA is TGCGCCAGCAGCCACCCAAGGACAGGCGCCTACGAGCAGTACTTC. Protein product: CASSHPRTGAYEQYF. The chain uses TRBV4-1 and TRBJ2-7, with 7 bases aligning to TRBD1. Germline V CDR1 and CDR2: MGHRA, YSYEKL. Losses at the gene ends were 3 bases for V and 2 bases for J; bases not matched to a gene: 7. This CDR3 contains 15 residues.

This clonotype has ten or more counts. V is TRBV12-3 or TRBV12-4 and J is TRBJ2-7; 8 bases align to TRBD2. The V segment lost 6 bases and the J segment 4 bases; nucleotides outside the gene matches: 14. The CDR3 runs 16 residues. This chain's CDR3 is CASSPWVDSGTYEQYF. The CDR3 region has the DNA TGTGCCAGCAGCCCCTGGGTTGATAGCGGGACTTACGAGCAGTACTTC.

This clonotype was detected only a few times. The chain is built from TRBV7-2 and TRBJ2-1; 8 positions agree with TRBD2. Losses at the gene ends were 5 bases for V and 5 bases for J; bases not matched to a gene: 5. The CDR3 is made up of 14 amino acids. Germline-derived CDR1 and CDR2 are SGHTA and FQGNSA. The CDR3 sequence is CASSRTSPDNEQFF. The DNA of the CDR3 is TGTGCCAGCAGCCGGACTAGCCCTGACAATGAGCAGTTCTTC.

There are many counts of this clonotype. The chain employs TRBV20-1 and TRBJ2-1; possibly TRBD1 for D (5 bases). The CDR3 consists of 13 residues. V lost 3 bases, J lost 4 bases, and 10 bases lay in between. CDR1 and CDR2 from the germline V gene are DFQATT and SNEGSKA (reference sequence). This CDR3 reads CSASGQGYNEQFF. The CDR3 nucleotides are TGCAGTGCTAGCGGGCAGGGATACAATGAGCAGTTCTTC.

This clonotype was picked up a small number of times. This chain joins TRBV12-3 or TRBV12-4 and TRBJ2-1; D might be TRBD1 (6 bases). The CDR3 covers 15 residues. Trimming took off 5 bases at V and 4 bases at J, with 15 bases between the two ends. The CDR3 coding sequence is TGTGCCAGCAGTGTGGGGGACACAGAGTACAATGAGCAGTTCTTC. Its translation: CASSVGDTEYNEQFF.

The table lists this clonotype with many counts. The chain has TRBV6-5 and TRBJ2-1; unclear D gene. The V and J ends lost 0 bases and 8 bases respectively, with 5 bases between them. This CDR3 region has 12 residues. Germline CDR1 and CDR2: MNHEY and SVGAGI. CDR3 sequence: CASSYSSHEQFF. For the CDR3, the DNA is TGTGCCAGCAGTTACTCAAGCCATGAGCAGTTCTTC.

The chain has TRBV7-9 and TRBJ2-3; TRBD2 aligns across 7 bases. This CDR3 has 17 residues. Germline V gives CDR1 SEHNR, CDR2 FQNEAQ (reference sequence). Trimming cost V 7 bases and J 5 bases; bases outside gene matches: 18. CDR3 DNA: TGTGCCAGCATCATCCCGCCCGTGGGAGGGAGATTAGATACGCAGTATTTT. This encodes CASIIPPVGGRLDTQYF.

This clonotype came up many times. V usage is TRBV6-5 and J usage is TRBJ2-5; the match to TRBD2 covers 9 bases. There are 13 residues in the CDR3. The junction had 0 bases not matched to a gene; V was cut back by 2 bases and J by 5 bases. In germline, CDR1 is MNHEY, CDR2 SVGAGI. The CDR3 region is CASSYGLAETQYF. CDR3 coding DNA: TGTGCCAGCAGTTACGGACTAGCGGAGACCCAGTACTTC.